A selection of T cell receptor beta chains follows, all from one sample in a study of blood T cell repertoires in COVID-19. Sequenced by immunoSEQ multiplex PCR; TCRdb stores in-frame clones only, minus some. There are about 23,000 clones in the sample; under 95% occur only once, and 4% lies in the top ten. Sequenced: peripheral blood. Receptors originate from a woman aged 45-65 years with active COVID-19. Each CDR3 is given with its conserved first and last residue. D genes are given only for firm matches. Clone size is stated in some rows and not others, as once, few, many or a class when expanded.

TRBV7-8,TRBJ2-1,.,TRBD1,CASSLDRGLTYNEQFF,TGTGCCAGCAGCCTGGACAGGGGTCTGACCTACAATGAGCAGTTCTTC
TRBV11-2,TRBJ1-3,.,.,CASSTGTPGNTIYF,TGTGCCAGCAGCACCGGGACACCCGGAAACACCATATATTTT
TRBV18,TRBJ1-1,.,.,CASSPVDPGLGNTEAFF,TGTGCCAGCTCACCGGTAGACCCGGGGTTAGGGAACACTGAAGCTTTCTTT
TRBV28,TRBJ1-1,.,.,CASSDREAFF,TGTGCCAGCAGTGACAGAGAAGCTTTCTTT
TRBV5-1,TRBJ1-1,.,.,CASSSDAGFGTEAFF,TGCGCCAGCAGCTCAGATGCAGGGTTCGGCACTGAAGCTTTCTTT
TRBV5-1,TRBJ2-5,.,TRBD1,CASSSGGTGRETQYF,TGCGCCAGCAGCTCGGGCGGGACAGGGCGAGAGACCCAGTACTTC
TRBV6-5,TRBJ1-4,.,.,CASQKGGEKLFF,TGTGCCAGCCAGAAAGGGGGTGAAAAACTGTTTTTT
TRBV19,TRBJ1-6,once,.,CASTRSLGGNSPLHF,TGTGCCAGTACCCGAAGCTTGGGGGGAAATTCACCCCTCCACTTT
TRBV10-2,TRBJ1-3,.,.,CASSYTGTPSGNTIYF,TGCGCCAGCAGTTACACCGGGACACCTTCTGGAAACACCATATATTTT
TRBV20-1,TRBJ1-2,.,TRBD1,CSARTGSGYTF,TGCAGTGCGAGGACAGGGTCCGGCTACACCTTC
TRBV27,TRBJ2-1,.,TRBD2,CASSLDRLAGARNEQFF,TGTGCCAGCAGTTTAGATCGGCTAGCGGGAGCTCGTAATGAGCAGTTCTTC
TRBV4-1,TRBJ2-2,once,.,CASSQGGLESLKPIPGELFF,TGCGCCAGCAGCCAAGGGGGACTGGAAAGTCTCAAACCAATTCCCGGGGAGCTGTTTTTT
TRBV19,TRBJ2-1,.,.,CASSISATQNNEQFF,TGTGCCAGTAGTATTAGCGCCACCCAGAACAATGAGCAGTTCTTC
TRBV3-1/TRBV3-2,TRBJ2-3,.,.,CASSQRSLGAWDTQYF,TGTGCCAGCAGCCAACGTTCATTAGGGGCCTGGGATACGCAGTATTTT
TRBV19,TRBJ1-1,.,.,CASSSQVKDNLAFF,TGTGCCAGTAGTTCCCAGGTGAAGGACAACCTAGCTTTCTTT
TRBV24-1,TRBJ2-3,.,.,CATSDHSFTDTQYF,TGTGCCACCAGTGATCACAGCTTCACAGATACGCAGTATTTT
TRBV6-5,TRBJ2-3,.,TRBD2,CASSRLAGVSDTQYF,TGTGCCAGCAGCCGACTAGCGGGAGTGTCAGATACGCAGTATTTT
TRBV29-1,TRBJ2-1,.,TRBD2,CSVKPSGGFQTDEQFF,TGCAGCGTGAAACCTAGCGGGGGGTTCCAGACGGATGAGCAGTTCTTC
TRBV3-1/TRBV3-2,TRBJ2-2,.,TRBD1,CASSVGTGGSGELFF,TGTGCCAGCAGCGTGGGGACAGGGGGCTCCGGGGAGCTGTTTTTT
TRBV12-3/TRBV12-4,TRBJ1-1,.,TRBD1,CASSLTGAEAFF,TGTGCCAGCAGTTTAACAGGGGCGGAGGCTTTCTTT
TRBV7-9,TRBJ1-1,.,TRBD1,CASATGVTEAFF,TGTGCCAGCGCGACAGGGGTCACTGAAGCTTTCTTT
TRBV4-1,TRBJ1-4,once,.,CASSPTGNGNEKLFF,TGCGCCAGCAGCCCCACAGGGAACGGCAATGAAAAACTGTTTTTT
TRBV19,TRBJ2-1,.,.,CASSIGQSVPGEQFF,TGTGCCAGTAGTATTGGGCAGTCGGTCCCAGGTGAGCAGTTCTTC
TRBV28,TRBJ2-5,.,.,CASSFGATKETQYF,TGTGCCAGCAGTTTTGGGGCGACAAAGGAGACCCAGTACTTC
TRBV10-3,TRBJ1-1,.,TRBD1,CAINYGPTGGGTEAFF,TGTGCCATCAACTACGGCCCGACAGGGGGGGGGACTGAAGCTTTCTTT
TRBV12-3/TRBV12-4,TRBJ1-2,.,.,CASSRREGEGYTF,TGTGCCAGCAGCCGCCGGGAGGGCGAGGGCTACACCTTC
TRBV18,TRBJ1-3,.,TRBD1,CASSTTGQGTHVRRNTIYF,TGTGCCAGCTCCACCACCGGACAGGGTACTCATGTCAGGAGGAACACCATATATTTT
TRBV24-1,TRBJ2-2,.,TRBD2,CATSVEAGGAGELFF,TGTGCCACCAGTGTGGAAGCGGGAGGGGCCGGGGAGCTGTTTTTT
TRBV2,TRBJ1-5,.,.,CASSGREYQPQHF,TGTGCCAGCAGTGGTCGGGAATATCAGCCCCAGCATTTT
TRBV28,TRBJ2-3,.,TRBD1,CASSSRQGARLSTDTQYF,TGTGCCAGCAGTTCGCGACAGGGGGCTAGATTATCCACAGATACGCAGTATTTT
TRBV5-1,TRBJ2-5,.,.,CASSLAPNGETQYF,TGCGCCAGCAGCTTGGCCCCCAACGGAGAGACCCAGTACTTC
TRBV5-3,TRBJ2-3,.,TRBD2,CARRVESGAPTTDTQYF,TGTGCCAGAAGGGTAGAAAGCGGGGCCCCTACCACAGATACGCAGTATTTT
TRBV6-5,TRBJ1-1,.,.,CASSYSVAEGNTEAFF,TGTGCCAGCAGTTACTCGGTGGCGGAGGGAAACACTGAAGCTTTCTTT
TRBV3-1/TRBV3-2,TRBJ1-1,.,TRBD1,CASSQLGQGFMNTEAFF,TGTGCCAGCAGCCAATTGGGACAGGGATTCATGAACACTGAAGCTTTCTTT
TRBV6-2/TRBV6-3,TRBJ2-3,.,.,CASSLDTSTSTDTQYF,TGTGCCAGCAGTTTGGACACGTCAACTAGCACAGATACGCAGTATTTT
TRBV19,TRBJ1-5,.,TRBD1,CASSLGQGVQPQHF,TGTGCCAGTAGTCTGGGACAGGGGGTTCAGCCCCAGCATTTT
TRBV29-1,TRBJ2-7,.,TRBD1,CSVEGTGVEQYF,TGCAGCGTTGAAGGGACAGGGGTTGAGCAGTACTTC
TRBV19,TRBJ2-1,.,TRBD2,CASSIEGDRAGGGYNEQFF,TGTGCCAGTAGTATAGAGGGGGACAGAGCGGGAGGTGGCTACAATGAGCAGTTCTTC